This passage covers 8 T cell receptor beta chains from one sample sequenced in a study of blood T cell repertoires in COVID-19 (dated by TCRdb to 2018 to 2020). Library prep was done by the immunoSEQ multiplex PCR assay. Not all clones reach the TCRdb copy of this immuneACCESS table, which keeps in-frame sequences only. Checked studies attribute under half of the gap to unresolved V genes and leave the rest unexplained. The table for this sample lists about 180,000 clones; about 91% of them were counted only once. The top ten clonotypes cover around 4% of the sample. Sequenced input: peripheral blood. Source of these receptors: a woman in her thirties with acute or convalescent COVID-19.

V and J are TRBV24-1 and TRBJ2-2, with a tentative D call TRBD2 (6 bases). The germline gives CDR1 KGHDR, CDR2 SFDVKD. V dropped 4 bases and J dropped 5 bases, with 13 bases sitting between them. The CDR3 sequence is 15 residues long. The CDR3 region is CATSDPTSGTGELFF. The CDR3 DNA reads as TGTGCCACCAGTGACCCGACTAGTGGGACCGGGGAGCTGTTTTTT.

J is TRBJ2-2 and V is TRBV9, with D uncertain. The CDR3 length is 13 residues. Trimming shortened V by 1 base and J by 4 bases, and 5 bases separated the two germline ends. Germline V gene lookup returns CDR1 SGDLS and CDR2 YYNGEE. CDR3 protein: CASSVYSTGELFF. The CDR3 DNA follows: TGTGCCAGCAGCGTATACTCCACCGGGGAGCTGTTTTTT.

The rearrangement links TRBV6-8 to TRBJ1-2; possible D gene TRBD1, 6 bases. The V gene lost 2 bases and the J gene lost 5 bases, with 18 bases spanning the gap. This CDR3 has 16 residues. Germline lookup yields CDR1 MNHGY and CDR2 SAAAGT. This CDR3 reads CASSYTHRELPYGYTF. CDR3 nucleotide sequence: TGTGCCAGCAGTTACACCCACAGGGAGTTACCGTATGGCTACACCTTC.

The J gene is TRBJ2-3, the V gene TRBV4-2; 8 nucleotides align to TRBD1. Germline V gene sequence: CDR1 LGHNA, CDR2 YNFKEQ. V trimming: 0 bases; J trimming: 5 bases; junction bases outside the gene matches: 1. CDR3 length equals 14 residues. CDR3 bases: TGTGCCAGCAGCCAAGACAGGGGGCGAGATACGCAGTATTTT. Encoded protein: CASSQDRGRDTQYF.

The V call is TRBV27, the J call TRBJ2-3; 9 bases fit TRBD2. The trim removed 7 bases at V and 1 base at J, leaving 3 bases unmatched. Germline V gene data show CDR1 as MNHEY and CDR2 as SMNVEV (reference sequence). This CDR3 is built from 14 residues. This CDR3 is CASTWTSGTDTQYF. The CDR3 nucleotides are TGTGCCAGCACTTGGACTAGCGGCACAGATACGCAGTATTTT.

The chain uses TRBV10-3 and TRBJ2-7; TRBD2 aligns across 7 bases. J gave up 3 bases and V 11 bases, and 10 bases lay outside the gene matches. CDR1 ENHRY and CDR2 SYGVKD come from the germline V gene. The length of the CDR3 is 13 residues. CDR3 coding DNA: TGTGCCCTACGGGCGGGAGTGGGCTACGAGCAGTACTTC. Translating it yields CALRAGVGYEQYF.

V is TRBV19 and J is TRBJ2-2; D gene uncertain. Looked up from germline, CDR1 is LNHDA and CDR2 is SQIVND (reference sequence). The length of the CDR3 is 14 residues. Trimming shortened V by 3 bases and J by 2 bases, and 7 bases separated the two germline ends. The CDR3 coding sequence is TGTGCCAGTAGTATGCAGTACAACACCGGGGAGCTGTTTTTT. This codes for CASSMQYNTGELFF.

This chain connects TRBV7-8 to TRBJ2-6, with TRBD1 matching over 7 bases. The germline V gene has CDR1 SGHVS and CDR2 FQNEAQ. V gave up 3 bases and J gave up 0 bases; unmatched junction bases: 17. The length of the CDR3 is 21 residues. The CDR3 DNA reads TGTGCCAGCAGCTTTCGACTCAAGACGACAGGGTTGGGCTCTGGGGCCAACGTCCTGACTTTC. Its protein product is CASSFRLKTTGLGSGANVLTF.